These 10 T cell receptor beta chains were all obtained from the same sample, sequenced in a study of shared clonotypes between healthy human individuals. Assay used: immunoSEQ multiplex PCR; TCRdb lists only in-frame clones, some missing. Here the sample spans 2,100,000 or so clones, around 95% being singletons. The material sequenced was naive CD4+ T cells sorted from blood. The subset denotes: CD45RA+ positively selected. The receptors shown here come from a man younger than 35 in good health.

The rearrangement joins TRBV1 to TRBJ2-3; the listed D gene, TRBD2, was not tested against the DNA. TRBV1 is labeled a pseudogene. The CDR3 consists of 14 residues. CDR3: CTLTSGSDLDTQYF. Written as DNA, the CDR3 is TGCACCTTAACTAGCGGGAGTGATTTAGATACGCAGTATTTT.

The rearrangement joins TRBV27 to TRBJ1-2, with TRBD1 as a possible D gene (5 bases). V shed 6 bases and J shed 2 bases, with 19 bases lying between them. The CDR3 loop spans 16 amino acids. Per germline, CDR1 MNHEY and CDR2 SMNVEV (reference sequence). The CDR3 sequence is CASRGVENRQNYGYTF. The CDR3, as DNA: TGTGCCAGCAGGGGGGTAGAAAACCGACAAAACTATGGCTACACCTTC.

This rearrangement joins TRBV4-1 to TRBJ1-5; D gene uncertain. The CDR3 spans 19 residues. From germline, CDR1 is MGHRA and CDR2 YSYEKL. V was pared by 0 bases and J by 4 bases, with 22 bases between. The CDR3 loop reads CASSQDYPPRGAFNQPQHF. CDR3 DNA: TGCGCCAGCAGCCAAGATTATCCCCCTCGGGGAGCCTTTAATCAGCCCCAGCATTTT.

The chain couples TRBV27 to TRBJ1-2; TRBD1 matches 8 bases. CDR3 length: 13 amino acids. Germline loops: CDR1 MNHEY, CDR2 SMNVEV (reference sequence). Unmatched junction bases numbered 7, after V lost 7 bases and J lost 6 bases. The CDR3 sequence is CASKDREYNGYTF. The CDR3 region has the DNA TGTGCCAGCAAGGACAGGGAATACAATGGCTACACCTTC.

The rearrangement links TRBV11-2 to TRBJ1-4; the D gene is possibly TRBD1 (6 bases). The CDR3 has 13 amino acids. V lost 1 base, J lost 8 bases, and 8 bases lay in between. From germline, CDR1 is SGHAT and CDR2 FQNNGV. The CDR3 nucleotides are TGTGCCAGCAGCTTAGGGGGGCCCGAAAAACTGTTTTTT. It yields the protein CASSLGGPEKLFF. The full variable domain, rest sourced from reference TRBV11-2 and TRBJ1-4, is EAGVAQSPRYKIIEKRQSVAFWCNPISGHATLYWYQQILGQGPKLLIQFQNNGVVDDSQLPKDRFSAERLKGVDSTLKIQPAKLEDSAVYLCASSLGGPEKLFFGSGTQLSVL.

As for this clone: The sample has other DNA sequences that encode this CDR3 too. The chain uses TRBV15 and TRBJ1-1; D not resolved. This CDR3 has 13 residues. Between the trimmed V and J ends, which lost 0 bases and 0 bases, there was a span of 2 bases. Germline lookup yields CDR1 LNHNV and CDR2 YYDKDF (reference sequence). CDR3 sequence (DNA): TGTGCCACCAGCAGAGATATGAACACTGAAGCTTTCTTT. Its protein is CATSRDMNTEAFF.

The rearrangement uses TRBV7-9 and TRBJ2-7, with 7 positions matching TRBD2. The CDR3 sequence is 16 residues long. CDR1 and CDR2 (germline): SEHNR, FQNEAQ (reference sequence). V trimming: 4 bases; J trimming: 2 bases; junction bases outside the gene matches: 11. CDR3 region: CASSSTTSVAPYEQYF. The CDR3 DNA sequence: TGTGCCAGCAGCTCAACCACTAGCGTTGCGCCCTACGAGCAGTACTTC. Together with reference TRBV7-9 and TRBJ2-7, the CDR3 gives the full variable domain: DTGVSQNPRHKITKRGQNVTFRCDPISEHNRLYWYRQTLGQGPEFLTYFQNEAQLEKSRLLSDRFSAERPKGSFSTLEIQRTEQGDSAMYLCASSSTTSVAPYEQYFGPGTRLTVT.

V usage is TRBV28 and J usage is TRBJ2-7; a weak D match, TRBD1 (6 bases). The CDR3 has 14 residues. The germline V gene encodes CDR1 MDHEN and CDR2 SYDVKM. V was trimmed by 3 bases and J by 1 base, leaving 10 bases between them. The CDR3 sequence is CASSFVDSSYEQYF. CDR3 DNA sequence: TGTGCCAGCAGTTTTGTGGACAGTTCCTACGAGCAGTACTTC.

The chain has TRBV6-6 and TRBJ2-5; 8 bases map to TRBD1. This CDR3 spans 16 amino acids. V shed 0 bases, J shed 2 bases, and the junction held 5 bases outside the gene matches. Germline loops: CDR1 MNHNY, CDR2 SVGAGI (reference sequence). The CDR3 coding sequence is TGTGCCAGCAGTTACTCCCGGACAGGGTTTCAAGAGACCCAGTACTTC. It is translated as CASSYSRTGFQETQYF.

The V and J genes are TRBV19 and TRBJ1-1; 7 bases align to TRBD1. Germline CDR1 reads LNHDA; CDR2 reads SQIVND (reference sequence). Trimming removed 4 bases from V and 11 bases from J; junction bases left unmatched: 16. The CDR3 is 15 residues long. DNA for the CDR3: TGTGCCAGTAGTACCTCCGGGACAGACGCCCGGGGGGCTTTCTTT. Amino acids: CASSTSGTDARGAFF.